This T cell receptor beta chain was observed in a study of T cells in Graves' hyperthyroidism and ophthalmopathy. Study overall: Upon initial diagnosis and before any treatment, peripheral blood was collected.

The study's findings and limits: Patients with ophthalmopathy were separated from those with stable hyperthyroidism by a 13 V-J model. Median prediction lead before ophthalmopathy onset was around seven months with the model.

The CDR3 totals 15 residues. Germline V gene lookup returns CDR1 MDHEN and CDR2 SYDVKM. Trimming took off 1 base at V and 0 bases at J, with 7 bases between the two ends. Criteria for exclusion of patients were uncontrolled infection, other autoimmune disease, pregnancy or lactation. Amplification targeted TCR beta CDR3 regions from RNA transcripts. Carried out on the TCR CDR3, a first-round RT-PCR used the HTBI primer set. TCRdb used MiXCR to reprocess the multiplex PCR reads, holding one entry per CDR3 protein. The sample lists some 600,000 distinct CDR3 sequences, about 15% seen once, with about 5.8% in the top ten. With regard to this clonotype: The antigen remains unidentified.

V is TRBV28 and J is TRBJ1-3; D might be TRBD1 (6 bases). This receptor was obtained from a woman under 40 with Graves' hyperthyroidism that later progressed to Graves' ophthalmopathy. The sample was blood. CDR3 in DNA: TGTGCCAGCAGTTTATCGGGGGCCTCTGGAAACACCATATATTTT. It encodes CASSLSGASGNTIYF.